The clone carrying this T cell receptor beta chain appeared many times. What it recognizes is unknown. This library used roughly 0.4 ug RNA and molecular barcoded adaptors spanning alpha/delta and beta/gamma chains. MiXCR was run by TCRdb on the reads, yielding one entry per CDR3 protein. The data contain around 60,000 distinct CDR3 sequences, roughly a fifth of them singletons. The sample belongs to a study of read filtering for tumor transcriptome and immune sequencing. Study at large: Mean patient age was approximately 66 years, range roughly 45 to 85; 16 to 20 male, over twelve female.

The germline CDR1 and CDR2 sequences are SGHTA and FQGNSA. The CDR3 sequence is 14 residues long. The V segment lost 5 bases and the J segment 9 bases; nucleotides outside the gene matches: 12. General study findings and limits: The CD138-negative fraction was mixed bone marrow immune cells, not pure T cells.

Every patient had bone marrow sampled while the disease was active. The source is a donor at least 40 years old with multiple myeloma. The rearrangement uses TRBV7-2 and TRBJ2-5; 7 positions agree with TRBD2. The source material was a population of CD138-negative cells sorted from bone marrow. CDR3 amino acids: CASSPGGSISSQYF. For the CDR3, the DNA is TGTGCCAGCAGCCCAGGCGGGAGCATTTCTTCCCAGTACTTC.